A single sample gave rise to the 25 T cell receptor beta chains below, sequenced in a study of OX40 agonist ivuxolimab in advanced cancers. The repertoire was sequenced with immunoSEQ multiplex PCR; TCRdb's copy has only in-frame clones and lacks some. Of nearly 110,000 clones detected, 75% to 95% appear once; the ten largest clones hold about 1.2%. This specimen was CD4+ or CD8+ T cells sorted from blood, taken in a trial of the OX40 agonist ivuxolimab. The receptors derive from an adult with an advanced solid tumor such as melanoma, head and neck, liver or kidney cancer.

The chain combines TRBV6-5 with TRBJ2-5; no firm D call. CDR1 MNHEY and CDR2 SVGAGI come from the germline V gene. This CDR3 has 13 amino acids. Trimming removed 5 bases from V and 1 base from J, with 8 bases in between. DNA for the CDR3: TGTGCCAGCAGTGGCGTACTCCAAGAGACCCAGTACTTC. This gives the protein CASSGVLQETQYF.

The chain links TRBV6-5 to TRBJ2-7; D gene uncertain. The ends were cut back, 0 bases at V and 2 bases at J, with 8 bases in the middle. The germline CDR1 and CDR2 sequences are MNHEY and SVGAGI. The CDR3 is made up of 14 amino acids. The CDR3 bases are TGTGCCAGCAGTTACTCAACAGACACCTACGAGCAGTACTTC. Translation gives CASSYSTDTYEQYF.

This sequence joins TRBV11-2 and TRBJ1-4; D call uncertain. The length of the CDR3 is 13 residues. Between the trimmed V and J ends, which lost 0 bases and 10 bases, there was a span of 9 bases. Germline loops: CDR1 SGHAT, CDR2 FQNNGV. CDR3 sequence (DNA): TGTGCCAGCAGCTTAGAGGGTTCGGGAAAACTGTTTTTT. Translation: CASSLEGSGKLFF.

CDR3 loop: CASSRTLGNQPQHF. Written as DNA, the CDR3 is TGTGCCAGCAGCCGGACATTAGGCAATCAGCCCCAGCATTTT. V is TRBV6-5 and J is TRBJ1-5; D might be TRBD1 (5 bases). V was shortened by 6 bases and J by 2 bases, with 11 bases between the two germline ends. CDR1 is MNHEY, CDR2 SVGAGI, per germline. The CDR3 is made up of 14 amino acids.

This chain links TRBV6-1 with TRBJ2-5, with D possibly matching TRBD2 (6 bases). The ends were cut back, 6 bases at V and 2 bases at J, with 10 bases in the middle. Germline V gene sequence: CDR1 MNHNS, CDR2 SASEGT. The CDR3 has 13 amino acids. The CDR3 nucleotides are TGTGCCAGCAGGCGGGGACTTCAAGAGACCCAGTACTTC. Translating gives CASRRGLQETQYF.

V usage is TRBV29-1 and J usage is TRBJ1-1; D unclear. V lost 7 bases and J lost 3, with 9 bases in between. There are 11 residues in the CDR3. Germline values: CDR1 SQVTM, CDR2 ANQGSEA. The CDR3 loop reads CSGDKYTEAFF. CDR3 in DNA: TGCAGCGGCGACAAATACACTGAAGCTTTCTTT.

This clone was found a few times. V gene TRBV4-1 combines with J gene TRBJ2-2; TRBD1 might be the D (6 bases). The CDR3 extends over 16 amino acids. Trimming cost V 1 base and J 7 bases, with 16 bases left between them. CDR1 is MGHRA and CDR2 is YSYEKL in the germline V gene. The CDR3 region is CASSQVLGARGGELFF. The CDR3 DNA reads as TGCGCCAGCAGCCAAGTGCTGGGGGCTAGGGGCGGGGAGCTGTTTTTT.

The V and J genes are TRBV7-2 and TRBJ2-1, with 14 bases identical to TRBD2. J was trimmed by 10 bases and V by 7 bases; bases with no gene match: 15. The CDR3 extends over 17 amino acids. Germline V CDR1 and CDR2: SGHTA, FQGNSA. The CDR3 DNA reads TGTGCCAGCAAACCAAGTGGCCGACTAGCGGGAGGGGTGGAGCAGTTCTTC. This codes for CASKPSGRLAGGVEQFF. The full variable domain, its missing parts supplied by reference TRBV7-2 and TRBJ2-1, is GAGVSQSPSNKVTEKGKDVELRCDPISGHTALYWYRQSLGQGLEFLIYFQGNSAPDKSGLPSDRFSAERTGGSVSTLTIQRTQQEDSAVYLCASKPSGRLAGGVEQFFGPGTRLTVL.

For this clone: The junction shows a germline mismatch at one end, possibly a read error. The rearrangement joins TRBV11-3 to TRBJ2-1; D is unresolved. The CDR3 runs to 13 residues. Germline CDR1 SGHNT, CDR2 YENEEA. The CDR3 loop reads CASSTPGSNEQFF. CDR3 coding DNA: TGTGCCAGCAGCACCCCAGGAAGCAATGAGCAATTCTTC.

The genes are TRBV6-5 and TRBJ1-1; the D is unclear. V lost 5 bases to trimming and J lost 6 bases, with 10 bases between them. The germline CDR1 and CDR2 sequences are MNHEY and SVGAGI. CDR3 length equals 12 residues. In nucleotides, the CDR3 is TGTGCCAGCAGTCCCCGACACTCTGAAGCTTTCTTT. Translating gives CASSPRHSEAFF.

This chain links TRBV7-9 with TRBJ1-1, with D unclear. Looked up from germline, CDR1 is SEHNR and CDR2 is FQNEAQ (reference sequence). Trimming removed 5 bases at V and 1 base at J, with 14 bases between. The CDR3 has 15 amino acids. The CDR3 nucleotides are TGTGCCAGCAGCCCTGGACGGTCGTCGAACACTGAAGCTTTCTTT. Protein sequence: CASSPGRSSNTEAFF. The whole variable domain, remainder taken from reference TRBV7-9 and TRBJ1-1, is DTGVSQNPRHKITKRGQNVTFRCDPISEHNRLYWYRQTLGQGPEFLTYFQNEAQLEKSRLLSDRFSAERPKGSFSTLEIQRTEQGDSAMYLCASSPGRSSNTEAFFGQGTRLTVV.

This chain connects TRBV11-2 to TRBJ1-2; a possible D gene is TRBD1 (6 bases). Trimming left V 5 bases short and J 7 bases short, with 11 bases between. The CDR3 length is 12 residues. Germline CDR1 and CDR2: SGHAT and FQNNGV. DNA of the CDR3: TGTGCCAGCAGCCTACGGGGGCTTGGCTACACCTTC. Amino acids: CASSLRGLGYTF.

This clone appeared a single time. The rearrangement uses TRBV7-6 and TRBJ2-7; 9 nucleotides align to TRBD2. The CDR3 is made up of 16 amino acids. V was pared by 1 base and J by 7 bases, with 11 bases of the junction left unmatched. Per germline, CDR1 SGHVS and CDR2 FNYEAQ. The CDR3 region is CASSLGLAGIGGEQYF. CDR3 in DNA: TGTGCCAGCAGCTTAGGCCTAGCGGGGATAGGTGGAGAGCAGTACTTC.

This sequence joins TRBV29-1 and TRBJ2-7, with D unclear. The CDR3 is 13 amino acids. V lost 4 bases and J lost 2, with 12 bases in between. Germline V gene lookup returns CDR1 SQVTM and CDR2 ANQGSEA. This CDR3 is CSVAAQETYEQYF. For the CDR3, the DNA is TGCAGCGTTGCGGCACAAGAAACCTACGAGCAGTACTTC.

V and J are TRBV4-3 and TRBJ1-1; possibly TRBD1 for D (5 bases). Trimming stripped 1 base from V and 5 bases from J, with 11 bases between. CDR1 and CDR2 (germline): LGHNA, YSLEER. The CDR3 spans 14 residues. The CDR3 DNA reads TGCGCCAGCAGCCAAGGGGGGTTAGAGACTGAAGCTTTCTTT. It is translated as CASSQGGLETEAFF.

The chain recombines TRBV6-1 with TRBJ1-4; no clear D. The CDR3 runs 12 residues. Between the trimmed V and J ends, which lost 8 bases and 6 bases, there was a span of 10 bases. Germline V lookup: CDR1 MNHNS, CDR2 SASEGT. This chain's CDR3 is CASGESYEKLFF. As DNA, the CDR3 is TGTGCCAGCGGGGAGTCTTATGAAAAACTGTTTTTT.

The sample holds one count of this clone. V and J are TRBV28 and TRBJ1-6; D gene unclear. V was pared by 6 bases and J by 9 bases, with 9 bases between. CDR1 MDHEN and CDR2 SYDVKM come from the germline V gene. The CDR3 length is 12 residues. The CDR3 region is CASRPDRSPLHF. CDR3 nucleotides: TGTGCCAGCAGGCCGGACCGTTCACCCCTCCACTTT.

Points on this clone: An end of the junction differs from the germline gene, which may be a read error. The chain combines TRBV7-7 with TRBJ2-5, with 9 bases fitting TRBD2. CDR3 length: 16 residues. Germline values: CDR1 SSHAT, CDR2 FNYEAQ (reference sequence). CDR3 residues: CASSLGGLAGLETQYF. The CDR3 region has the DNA TGTGCTAGCAGCTTAGGGGGGCTAGCGGGACTGGAGACCCAGTACTTC.

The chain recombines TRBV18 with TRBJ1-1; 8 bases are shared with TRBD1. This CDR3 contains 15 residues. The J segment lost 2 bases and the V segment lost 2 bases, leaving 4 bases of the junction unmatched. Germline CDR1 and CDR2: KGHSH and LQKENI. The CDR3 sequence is CASSPEDRANTEAFF. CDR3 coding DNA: TGTGCCAGCTCACCAGAGGACAGGGCCAACACTGAAGCTTTCTTT.

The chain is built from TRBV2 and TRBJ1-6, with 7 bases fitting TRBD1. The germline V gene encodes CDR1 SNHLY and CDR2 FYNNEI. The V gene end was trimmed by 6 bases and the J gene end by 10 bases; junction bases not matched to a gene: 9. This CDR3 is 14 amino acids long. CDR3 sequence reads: CASRTQGIGSPLHF. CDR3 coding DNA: TGTGCCAGCAGGACACAGGGGATAGGGTCACCCCTCCACTTT. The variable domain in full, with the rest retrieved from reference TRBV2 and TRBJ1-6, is EPEVTQTPSHQVTQMGQEVILRCVPISNHLYFYWYRQILGQKVEFLVSFYNNEISEKSEIFDDQFSVERPDGSNFTLKIRSTKLEDSAMYFCASRTQGIGSPLHFGNGTRLTVT.

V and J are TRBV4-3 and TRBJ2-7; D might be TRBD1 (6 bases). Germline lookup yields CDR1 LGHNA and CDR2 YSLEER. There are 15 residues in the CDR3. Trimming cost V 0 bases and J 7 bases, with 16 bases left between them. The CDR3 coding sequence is TGCGCCAGCAGCCAAGATCAGACAGGCGGTAAAGAGCAGTACTTC. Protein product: CASSQDQTGGKEQYF.

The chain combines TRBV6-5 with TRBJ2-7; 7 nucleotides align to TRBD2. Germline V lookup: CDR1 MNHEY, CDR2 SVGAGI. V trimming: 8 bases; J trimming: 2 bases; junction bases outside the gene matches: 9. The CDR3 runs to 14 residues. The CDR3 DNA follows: TGTGCCAGCGGCCCTCGGACTAGTACCTACGAGCAGTACTTC. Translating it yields CASGPRTSTYEQYF.

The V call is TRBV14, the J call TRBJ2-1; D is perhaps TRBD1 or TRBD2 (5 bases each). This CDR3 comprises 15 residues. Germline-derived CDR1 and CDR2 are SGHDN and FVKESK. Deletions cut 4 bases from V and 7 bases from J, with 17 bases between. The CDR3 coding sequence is TGTGCCAGCAGCCCACCCGAGGGGAGATGGAATGAGCAGTTCTTC. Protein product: CASSPPEGRWNEQFF. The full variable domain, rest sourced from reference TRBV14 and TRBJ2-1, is EAGVTQFPSHSVIEKGQTVTLRCDPISGHDNLYWYRRVMGKEIKFLLHFVKESKQDESGMPNNRFLAERTGGTYSTLKVQPAELEDSGVYFCASSPPEGRWNEQFFGPGTRLTVL.

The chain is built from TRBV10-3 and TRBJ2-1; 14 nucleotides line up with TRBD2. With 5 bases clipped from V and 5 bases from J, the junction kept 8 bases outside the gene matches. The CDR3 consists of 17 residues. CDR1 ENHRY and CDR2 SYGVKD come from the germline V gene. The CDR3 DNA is TGTGCCATCAGTCCAGGACTAGCGGGAGGAAGGCACAATGAGCAGTTCTTC. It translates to CAISPGLAGGRHNEQFF.

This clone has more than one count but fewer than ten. The CDR3 DNA reads as TGTGCCAGCAGTGCCGGACAGGGTTACACCTTC. As protein: CASSAGQGYTF. V is TRBV6-5 and J is TRBJ1-2, with 8 positions matching TRBD1. J lost 11 bases, V lost 5 bases, and 4 bases had no gene match. This CDR3 comprises 11 residues. Germline V gene data show CDR1 as MNHEY and CDR2 as SVGAGI.